One sample yielded the 3 T cell receptor beta chains listed below, sequenced in a study of blood T cell repertoires in COVID-19 (dated by TCRdb to the early 2020s). Library prep was done by the immunoSEQ multiplex PCR assay. Imported from immuneACCESS, the table was reduced by TCRdb to in-frame sequences with V and J called. These copies leave out some clones; in studies compared against another copy, an unresolved V gene accounts for under half, and the cause of the remainder is not known. The sample profile shows roughly 180,000 clones; roughly 82% of them were found once. The ten most abundant clones make up approximately 11% of the sample. The sample comprised PBMCs or T cells enriched from blood (not recorded which). The receptors derive from a man aged 50 to 60 who had recovered from COVID-19.

This clone was seen more than once but under ten times. CDR3 sequence (DNA): TGTGCCAGCGTGGCCGGGACTGAGGCCTACGAGCAGTACTTC. Its translation is CASVAGTEAYEQYF. The J gene is TRBJ2-7, the V gene TRBV6-5; D is possibly TRBD2 (6 bases). V shed 8 bases and J shed 2 bases, with 16 bases lying between them. The CDR3 spans 14 residues. The germline CDR1 and CDR2 sequences are MNHEY and SVGAGI.

The V gene is TRBV27, the J gene TRBJ2-7, with D tentatively TRBD1 (6 bases). V dropped 2 bases and J dropped 5 bases, with 13 bases sitting between them. This CDR3 region has 14 residues. Germline V gene lookup returns CDR1 MNHEY and CDR2 SMNVEV (reference sequence). CDR3 sequence (DNA): TGTGCCAGCAGTTTAGGGGGCGTATCTAACGAGCAGTACTTC. This sequence encodes CASSLGGVSNEQYF.

The chain combines TRBV5-1 with TRBJ1-5; 7 positions agree with TRBD1. There are 18 residues in the CDR3. From germline, CDR1 is SGHRS and CDR2 YFSETQ. J lost 4 bases, V lost 0 bases, and 13 bases had no gene match. The CDR3 DNA reads TGCGCCAGCAGCTTGGAACTGAGGGACAGACCTTCAAATCAGCCCCAGCATTTT. Residues: CASSLELRDRPSNQPQHF. The full variable domain, with the rest looked up from reference TRBV5-1 and TRBJ1-5, is KAGVTQTPRYLIKTRGQQVTLSCSPISGHRSVSWYQQTPGQGLQFLFEYFSETQRNKGNFPGRFSGRQFSNSRSEMNVSTLELGDSALYLCASSLELRDRPSNQPQHFGDGTRLSIL.